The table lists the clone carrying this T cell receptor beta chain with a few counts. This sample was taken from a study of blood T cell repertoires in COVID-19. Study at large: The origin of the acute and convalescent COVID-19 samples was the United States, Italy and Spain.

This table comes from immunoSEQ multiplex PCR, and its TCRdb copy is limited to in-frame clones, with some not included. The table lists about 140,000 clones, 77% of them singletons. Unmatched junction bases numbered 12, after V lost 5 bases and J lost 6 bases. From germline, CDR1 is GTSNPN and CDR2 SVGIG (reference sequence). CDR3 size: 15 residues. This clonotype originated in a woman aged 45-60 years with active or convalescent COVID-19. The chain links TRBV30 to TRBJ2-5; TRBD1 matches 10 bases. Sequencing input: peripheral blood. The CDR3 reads CAWQVPGQGKKTQYF. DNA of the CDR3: TGTGCCTGGCAGGTCCCGGGACAGGGGAAAAAGACCCAGTACTTC.